The 23 T cell receptor beta chains below all came from one sample that was sequenced in a study of cytomegalovirus exposure and HLA in healthy donors. In the PCR, 60 Vbeta and 13 Jbeta primers were used. Only in-frame clones appear in the TCRdb table, and some are missing; sequencing was by immunoSEQ multiplex PCR. The sample records about 160,000 clones, around 88% being singletons. The sequencing sample was made of PBMCs. Receptors originate from a woman in her late teens or twenties in good health and CMV-seronegative.

The rearrangement links TRBV7-2 to TRBJ1-1; tentative D call: TRBD1 (5 bases). V shed 5 bases and J shed 6 bases, with 10 bases lying between them. The CDR3 runs 12 residues. Germline V lookup: CDR1 SGHTA, CDR2 FQGNSA. The CDR3 region has the DNA TGTGCCAGCAGCGCGGGACGTTCTGAAGCTTTCTTT. Its protein is CASSAGRSEAFF.

The chain joins TRBV28 to TRBJ1-2; 7 bases are a match to TRBD1. V lost 7 bases to trimming and J lost 7 bases; unmatched junction nucleotides: 12. The CDR3 loop spans 14 amino acids. Germline assignment: CDR1 MDHEN and CDR2 SYDVKM. CDR3 in DNA: TGTGCCAGCACCCCTGACAGGGCGGTAATTGGCTACACCTTC. Translated, it gives CASTPDRAVIGYTF.

This clone appeared once. V gene TRBV5-1 combines with J gene TRBJ2-5, with 7 bases identical to TRBD2. Germline V gives CDR1 SGHRS, CDR2 YFSETQ. There are 15 residues in the CDR3. Trimming took 5 bases from V and 2 from J; bases not matched to a gene: 9. This CDR3 reads CASSSEGGVQETQYF. For the CDR3, the DNA is TGCGCCAGCAGTTCGGAGGGAGGGGTTCAAGAGACCCAGTACTTC.

The chain has TRBV30 and TRBJ1-5, with D perhaps TRBD1 (5 bases). CDR3 length equals 14 residues. Trimming left V 5 bases short and J 5 bases short, with 16 bases between. Per germline, CDR1 GTSNPN and CDR2 SVGIG (reference sequence). The CDR3 here is CAWGEGSGHQPQHF. CDR3 nucleotides: TGTGCCTGGGGGGAGGGATCGGGGCATCAGCCCCAGCATTTT.

V is TRBV19 and J is TRBJ1-5, with D tentatively TRBD1 (6 bases). This CDR3 is 16 amino acids long. Trimming shortened V by 5 bases and J by 4 bases, and 18 bases separated the two germline ends. Germline V CDR1 and CDR2: LNHDA, SQIVND (reference sequence). CDR3 amino acids: CASSPFGQRDNQPQHF. The CDR3 DNA follows: TGTGCCAGTAGTCCCTTCGGACAGAGGGATAATCAGCCCCAGCATTTT.

This rearrangement joins TRBV10-2 to TRBJ2-5; the D gene is possibly TRBD1 (6 bases). Germline V gives CDR1 WSHSY, CDR2 SAAADI. This CDR3 comprises 13 residues. V shed 4 bases and J shed 5 bases, with 11 bases lying between them. The CDR3 region has the DNA TGCGCCAGCAGTGGGCAGGGGAAGGAGACCCAGTACTTC. It codes for CASSGQGKETQYF.

This clone was seen a few times. This rearrangement joins TRBV6-5 to TRBJ1-1, with a possible D match to TRBD1 (6 bases). V lost 7 bases and J lost 8, with 11 bases in between. This CDR3 contains 11 residues. The V gene's germline CDR1 is MNHEY and CDR2 SVGAGI. DNA of the CDR3: TGTGCCAGCACCTACGACAGGGAAGCTTTCTTT. Its protein product is CASTYDREAFF.

CDR3 coding DNA: TGTGCCAGCAGCTTAGTTTACAACGATGGCTACACCTTC. Protein: CASSLVYNDGYTF. This chain joins TRBV11-2 and TRBJ1-2; D is unresolved. The V gene's germline CDR1 is SGHAT and CDR2 FQNNGV. The CDR3 consists of 13 residues. V was shortened by 1 base and J by 6 bases, with 9 bases between the two germline ends.

The chain has TRBV27 and TRBJ2-7; 11 bases map to TRBD2. V dropped 5 bases and J dropped 0; count of bases not matched to a gene: 0. The germline V gene has CDR1 MNHEY and CDR2 SMNVEV (reference sequence). The CDR3 spans 14 residues. This CDR3 reads CASSTSGSSYEQYF. In nucleotides, the CDR3 is TGTGCCAGCAGTACTAGCGGGAGCTCCTACGAGCAGTACTTC.

CDR3 in DNA: TGCGCCAGCAGCCACCTGGCGCAGGGGGGCGACGAGCAGTACTTC. It yields the protein CASSHLAQGGDEQYF. This chain uses TRBV4-1 with TRBJ2-7; D might be TRBD1 (7 bases). The germline V and J ends were trimmed by 3 bases and 5 bases, with 17 bases remaining between them. CDR3 length: 15 residues. Germline-derived CDR1 and CDR2 are MGHRA and YSYEKL.

This chain connects TRBV30 to TRBJ2-7; TRBD2 is a possible D gene (5 bases). Germline V CDR1 and CDR2: GTSNPN, SVGIG (reference sequence). The CDR3 sequence is 13 residues long. V gave up 4 bases and J gave up 4 bases, with 14 bases separating them. The DNA for the CDR3 is TGTGCCTGGACACCGGGATCTTTTTACGAGCAGTACTTC. This gives the protein CAWTPGSFYEQYF.

The chain carries TRBV28 and TRBJ2-1; D not certain. The CDR3 has 15 amino acids. Germline V CDR1 and CDR2: MDHEN, SYDVKM. V dropped 3 bases and J dropped 0 bases, with 9 bases sitting between them. In DNA form, the CDR3 reads TGTGCCAGCAGTTTCGCCGGTTCCTCCTACAATGAGCAGTTCTTC. Its protein is CASSFAGSSYNEQFF. Variable domain in full (rest from reference TRBV28 and TRBJ2-1): DVKVTQSSRYLVKRTGEKVFLECVQDMDHENMFWYRQDPGLGLRLIYFSYDVKMKEKGDIPEGYSVSREKKERFSLILESASTNQTSMYLCASSFAGSSYNEQFFGPGTRLTVL.

The rearrangement joins TRBV5-1 to TRBJ2-7, with a weak D call TRBD2 (5 bases). CDR3 size: 12 residues. The V and J ends lost 3 bases and 6 bases respectively, with 10 bases between them. Germline-derived CDR1 and CDR2 are SGHRS and YFSETQ. CDR3 coding DNA: TGCGCCAGCAGCTGGGGAGTAGGCGAGCAGTACTTC. Encoded protein: CASSWGVGEQYF.

The chain couples TRBV7-8 to TRBJ2-7; perhaps TRBD1 as D (6 bases). V was cut by 5 bases and J by 0 bases, with 11 bases left in between. The CDR3 loop spans 14 amino acids. Germline V CDR1 and CDR2: SGHVS, FQNEAQ. The CDR3, as DNA: TGTGCCAGCAGCCCAGGGGTTAGCTCCTACGAGCAGTACTTC. This codes for CASSPGVSSYEQYF. Full variable domain (missing parts from reference TRBV7-8 and TRBJ2-7): GAGVSQSPRYKVAKRGQDVALRCDPISGHVSLFWYQQALGQGPEFLTYFQNEAQLDKSGLPSDRFFAERPEGSVSTLKIQRTQQEDSAVYLCASSPGVSSYEQYFGPGTRLTVT.

The gene calls are TRBV19 and TRBJ1-5, with D unclear. Germline CDR1 reads LNHDA; CDR2 reads SQIVND (reference sequence). V was trimmed by 5 bases and J by 6 bases, leaving 17 bases between them. The CDR3 totals 15 residues. CDR3 in DNA: TGTGCCAGTAGTCCGATGCCGCCCGAGGGTCAGCCCCAGCATTTT. Translation gives CASSPMPPEGQPQHF.

The rearrangement links TRBV10-3 to TRBJ2-2, with D perhaps matching TRBD1 (5 bases). V lost 4 bases and J lost 5, with 17 bases in between. This CDR3 has 16 residues. Germline assignment: CDR1 ENHRY and CDR2 SYGVKD. CDR3 coding DNA: TGTGCCATCAGTGGGCCGGACAAGGTGGGGACCGGGGAGCTGTTTTTT. This sequence encodes CAISGPDKVGTGELFF.

In this sample, this clone turned up once. The V call is TRBV4-1, the J call TRBJ2-1, with 12 bases identical to TRBD2. Per the germline V gene, CDR1 is MGHRA and CDR2 is YSYEKL. The CDR3 runs to 16 residues. Trimming took 3 bases from V and 7 from J; bases not matched to a gene: 7. The CDR3 DNA is TGCGCCAGCAGCCAGATGACTAGCGGGGGTTGGAATGAGCAGTTCTTC. Its protein is CASSQMTSGGWNEQFF.

V usage is TRBV4-1 and J usage is TRBJ2-1; D is undetermined. The CDR3 runs 12 residues. Trimming took 3 bases from V and 15 from J, leaving 15 bases between them. In germline, CDR1 is MGHRA, CDR2 YSYEKL. Written as DNA, the CDR3 is TGCGCCAGCAGCCAGACGCTAGATCGGCGGTTCTTC. Translated: CASSQTLDRRFF.

J is TRBJ1-6 and V is TRBV9; D is uncertain. CDR3 length: 14 residues. Trimming took 0 bases from V and 7 from J, leaving 8 bases between them. Germline CDR1 SGDLS, CDR2 YYNGEE. The CDR3 spells CASSVADFNSPLHF. DNA for the CDR3: TGTGCCAGCAGCGTAGCTGACTTCAATTCACCCCTCCACTTT.

This chain links TRBV27 with TRBJ2-2; 10 bases match TRBD2. With V trimmed by 4 bases and J by 4 bases, 6 bases remained unmatched. The CDR3 is 16 amino acids. Germline CDR1 is MNHEY and CDR2 is SMNVEV (reference sequence). The CDR3 sequence is CASSSSSGRVTGELFF. For the CDR3, the DNA is TGTGCCAGCAGTTCCTCTAGCGGGAGAGTCACCGGGGAGCTGTTTTTT.

The chain is built from TRBV18 and TRBJ2-5; 7 nucleotides match TRBD1. The CDR3 contains 14 residues. Germline V CDR1 and CDR2: KGHSH, LQKENI. The V gene end was trimmed by 3 bases and the J gene end by 2 bases; junction bases not matched to a gene: 3. CDR3 loop: CASSPPGQQETQYF. Here the CDR3 DNA reads TGTGCCAGCTCACCTCCGGGACAGCAAGAGACCCAGTACTTC.

The J gene is TRBJ1-2, the V gene TRBV28; 8 bases agree with TRBD1. The CDR3 has 14 residues. CDR1 MDHEN and CDR2 SYDVKM come from the germline V gene. Trimming cost V 7 bases and J 1 base; bases outside gene matches: 5. CDR3 protein: CASTRTGNNYGYTF. The CDR3 DNA sequence: TGTGCCAGCACCAGGACAGGGAATAACTATGGCTACACCTTC.

Here the CDR3 DNA reads TGTGCCTGGAGTGTACCCGGGGGTGAGACCCAGTACTTC. Translating it yields CAWSVPGGETQYF. This chain links TRBV30 with TRBJ2-5, with D perhaps matching TRBD2 (6 bases). This CDR3 contains 13 residues. Trimming took 0 bases from V and 5 from J, leaving 10 bases between them. Germline-derived CDR1 and CDR2 are GTSNPN and SVGIG (reference sequence).